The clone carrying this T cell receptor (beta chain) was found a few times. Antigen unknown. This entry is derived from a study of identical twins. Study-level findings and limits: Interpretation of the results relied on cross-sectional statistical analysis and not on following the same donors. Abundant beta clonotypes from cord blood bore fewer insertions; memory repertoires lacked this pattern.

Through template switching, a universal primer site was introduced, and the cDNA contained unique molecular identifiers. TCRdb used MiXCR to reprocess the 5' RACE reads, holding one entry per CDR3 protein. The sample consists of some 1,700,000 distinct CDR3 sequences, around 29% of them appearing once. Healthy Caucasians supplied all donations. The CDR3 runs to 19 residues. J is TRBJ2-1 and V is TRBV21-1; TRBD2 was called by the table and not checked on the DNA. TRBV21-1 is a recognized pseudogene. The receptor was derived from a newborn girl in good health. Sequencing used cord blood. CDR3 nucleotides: TGTGCCAGCAGCAAAGATAGGTATATGGGTGGAGGGGCCTACAATGAGCAGTTCTTC. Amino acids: CASSKDRYMGGGAYNEQFF.